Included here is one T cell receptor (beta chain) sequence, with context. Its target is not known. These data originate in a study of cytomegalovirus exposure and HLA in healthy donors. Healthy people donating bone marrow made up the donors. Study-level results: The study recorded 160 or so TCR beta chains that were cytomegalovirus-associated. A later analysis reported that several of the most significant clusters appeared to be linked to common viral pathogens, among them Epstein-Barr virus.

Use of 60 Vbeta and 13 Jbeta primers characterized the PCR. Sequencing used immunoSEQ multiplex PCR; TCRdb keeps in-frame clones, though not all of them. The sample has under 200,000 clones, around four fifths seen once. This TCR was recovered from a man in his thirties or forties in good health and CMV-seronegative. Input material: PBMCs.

The CDR3 DNA follows: TGTGCCAGCAGTGTCCGGGATCAAGAGACCCAGTACTTC. Encoded protein: CASSVRDQETQYF. The chain carries TRBV2 and TRBJ2-5; weak D call: TRBD2 (5 bases). With 4 bases removed from V and 2 bases from J, the gap between germline ends came to 8 bases. The CDR3 totals 13 residues. CDR1 is SNHLY and CDR2 is FYNNEI in the germline V gene.